This entry is about one T cell receptor beta chain. The data originate from a study of blood T cell repertoires in COVID-19. Study-level information: Acute-phase and convalescent COVID-19 samples originated in the United States, Italy and Spain. Sources were T cells, B-cell-depleted T cells, or PBMCs; the material itself was cDNA or gDNA.

Only in-frame clones appear in the TCRdb table, and some are missing; sequencing was by immunoSEQ multiplex PCR. Of 200,000 to 250,000 clones listed, around 83% were seen once; the top ten hold roughly 8.2%. The CDR3 sequence is 13 residues long. V was cut by 4 bases and J by 0 bases, with 6 bases left in between. Germline V lookup: CDR1 SNHLY, CDR2 FYNNEI. Patients from Seattle were sampled longitudinally, starting during active infection. The genes are TRBV2 and TRBJ1-2; D call uncertain. What was sequenced was peripheral blood. This sequence was found in a woman aged 80 or over with COVID-19, enrolled during active disease. The DNA for the CDR3 is TGTGCCAGCAGTGCCCAGGCTAACTATGGCTACACCTTC. The encoded protein is CASSAQANYGYTF.